The next 6 T cell receptor beta chains were all read from a single sample in a study of early T cells in non-severe SARS-CoV-2 infection. MiXCR, run by TCRdb on the 5' RACE reads, gives a single entry per CDR3 protein. The table includes roughly 61,000 distinct CDR3 sequences, 8% to 10% detected once. Sequenced input: whole blood. These receptors came from an adult who was a healthcare worker with PCR-confirmed SARS-CoV-2 infection or an uninfected control (not recorded which).

The CDR3 loop reads CSASLSGDQPQHF. The CDR3 DNA follows: TGCAGTGCTTCTCTTTCAGGGGATCAGCCCCAGCATTTT. The V gene is TRBV20-1, the J gene TRBJ1-5; D might be TRBD1 (6 bases). Germline V gene data show CDR1 as DFQATT and CDR2 as SNEGSKA (reference sequence). There are 13 residues in the CDR3. The V and J ends lost 5 bases and 5 bases respectively, with 13 bases between them.

The CDR3 DNA is TGCAGCGTTGAATGGTACAATGAGCAGTTCTTC. Encoded protein: CSVEWYNEQFF. V usage is TRBV29-1 and J usage is TRBJ2-1; D unclear. Looked up from germline, CDR1 is SQVTM and CDR2 is ANQGSEA. Trimming shortened V by 2 bases and J by 4 bases, and 3 bases separated the two germline ends. The CDR3 spans 11 residues.

This clonotype occurred many times. One end of the junction does not line up with germline, which may come from a read error. V is TRBV7-7 and J is TRBJ2-1; 13 nucleotides align to TRBD2. Germline V gene data show CDR1 as SSHAT and CDR2 as FNYEAQ (reference sequence). The CDR3 length is 15 residues. CDR3 protein: CASSPTSGRRNEQFF. In DNA, the CDR3 is TGTGCTAGCAGCCCGACTAGCGGGAGGAGGAATGAGCAGTTCTTC.

This clonotype occurred many times. The chain couples TRBV29-1 to TRBJ2-3; 8 bases line up with TRBD2. CDR1 and CDR2 from the germline V gene are SQVTM and ANQGSEA. CDR3 length equals 12 residues. V was pared by 6 bases and J by 7 bases, with 6 bases of the junction left unmatched. The CDR3 region has the DNA TGCAGCGTCCGGGAGGGGGAGAATACGCAGTATTTT. It codes for CSVREGENTQYF.

The V gene is TRBV27, the J gene TRBJ2-1; the D call may be TRBD1 or TRBD2 (5 bases each). CDR3 length equals 14 residues. Trimming cost V 1 base and J 3 bases, with 7 bases left between them. Germline CDR1 reads MNHEY; CDR2 reads SMNVEV (reference sequence). The CDR3 loop is CASSLWGNYNEQFF. CDR3 DNA sequence: TGTGCCAGCAGTTTATGGGGGAACTACAATGAGCAGTTCTTC.

J is TRBJ2-6 and V is TRBV18, with D perhaps matching TRBD1 (5 bases). From germline, CDR1 is KGHSH and CDR2 LQKENI. The V end lost 1 base, the J end lost 1 base, and 11 bases lay between the germline ends. The CDR3 is 17 amino acids. In nucleotides, the CDR3 is TGTGCCAGCTCACCACGGCAGGGTTCTTCTGGGGCCAACGTCCTGACTTTC. This translates into CASSPRQGSSGANVLTF.